This T cell receptor delta chain appears in the sequencing data of a study of gamma-delta T cells after stem cell transplantation. TCRdb re-analyzed the RT-PCR reads via CATT. The repertoire holds around 13,000 delta-chain clones, with approximately 31% as singletons. Looked up from germline, CDR1 is GEAIGNYY and CDR2 is EKD. This CDR3 is 15 amino acids long. V was pared by 5 bases and J by 0 bases, with 1 base of the junction left unmatched. This clone came up a few times. The TCR was taken from a human donor. It is not recorded whose cells these are; they may come from a transplant donor. This chain uses TRDV2 with TRDJ2; 11 nucleotides line up with TRDD3. Sequenced material: gamma-delta T cells. The CDR3 region is CACAGGYPLTAQLFF. CDR3 sequence (DNA): TGTGCCTGTGCTGGGGGATACCCTTTGACAGCACAACTCTTCTTT.